The 15 T cell receptor beta chains below come from one sample, sequenced in a study of blood T cells in healthy people across ages. With a J-beta primer mix and a sample-barcoded 5' primer, a second PCR ran roughly 7 to 11 cycles. In TCRdb, the 5' RACE reads were re-called with MiXCR into one record per CDR3 protein. This repertoire shows about 540,000 distinct CDR3 sequences, around 24% found once; its top ten account for 8.7%. These records were also assigned to another study, of T cells of mothers and their children.

Material for sequencing was blood. Every receptor here comes from a boy between 10 and 17 years old in good health.

Comment on this clonotype: At one end the junction does not follow the germline gene, possibly because of a read error. The V call is TRBV20-1, the J call TRBJ2-1; 8 positions match TRBD2. The CDR3 contains 15 residues. Per germline, CDR1 DFQATT and CDR2 SNEGSKA (reference sequence). The CDR3 protein is CSARDTSGSGYDQFF. Written as DNA, the CDR3 is TGCAGTGCTAGAGATACGAGCGGGAGTGGGTATGACCAGTTCTTC.

This clonotype was seen a handful of times. The chain uses TRBV11-2 and TRBJ2-5; D is possibly TRBD1 or TRBD2 (6 bases each). Matching the DNA end better, TRBJ2-7 makes the J call doubtful. The CDR3 length is 15 residues. Germline CDR1 reads SGHAT; CDR2 reads FQNNGV. The CDR3 DNA is TGTGCCAGCAGCCGAAATCAGGGAGGCAGGGGCGAGCAGTACTTC. It codes for CASSRNQGGRGEQYF.

This clonotype was recorded a few times. The genes are TRBV3-1 and TRBJ2-2, with 12 bases matching TRBD2. The CDR3 is 17 amino acids. Germline V gene sequence: CDR1 LGHDT, CDR2 YNNKEL (reference sequence). V shed 4 bases, J shed 6 bases, and the junction held 9 bases outside the gene matches. The CDR3 protein is CASSPRWTSGVAGELFF. The CDR3 nucleotides are TGTGCCAGCAGCCCCCGGTGGACTAGCGGGGTAGCCGGGGAGCTGTTTTTT.

The chain combines TRBV7-9 with TRBJ1-1; D is unclear. The V gene's germline CDR1 is SEHNR and CDR2 FQNEAQ (reference sequence). V gave up 0 bases and J gave up 1 base, with 6 bases separating them. The CDR3 is made up of 14 amino acids. CDR3 nucleotides: TGTGCCAGCAGCTTAGCCACAGCGAACACTGAAGCTTTCTTT. Its protein is CASSLATANTEAFF.

The rearrangement links TRBV28 to TRBJ2-5; TRBD1 is a possible D gene (6 bases). The DNA end lines up better with TRBJ2-7; the J call may be wrong. Germline loops: CDR1 MDHEN, CDR2 SYDVKM. The CDR3 has 14 amino acids. The DNA of the CDR3 is TGTGCCAGCATGCTCCCGACAGGTGGGAGCGAGCAGTACTTC. It yields the protein CASMLPTGGSEQYF.

In this sample, this clonotype turned up a few times. This chain joins TRBV6-2 or TRBV6-3 and TRBJ2-5, with TRBD1 matching 8 bases. The DNA end lines up better with TRBJ2-7; the J call may be wrong. Germline V CDR1 and CDR2: MNHEY, SVGEGT. There are 15 residues in the CDR3. The CDR3 DNA is TGTGCCAGCAGTTTCTCGACAGGGGTCACCTACGAGCAGTACTTC. Residues: CASSFSTGVTYEQYF.

The chain links TRBV6-5 to TRBJ1-1; D not resolved. Germline loops: CDR1 MNHEY, CDR2 SVGAGI. V was trimmed by 2 bases and J by 4 bases, leaving 8 bases between them. This CDR3 has 13 residues. The CDR3 loop is CASSYPGFTEAFF. DNA for the CDR3: TGTGCCAGCAGTTACCCGGGCTTCACTGAAGCTTTCTTT.

This clonotype occurred a few times. The rearrangement uses TRBV29-1 and TRBJ2-7; D is ambiguous. The V and J ends lost 0 bases and 1 base respectively, with 13 bases between them. The germline gives CDR1 SQVTM, CDR2 ANQGSEA. This CDR3 is built from 15 residues. This CDR3 is CSVEDRRSASYEQYF. The CDR3 nucleotides read TGCAGCGTTGAAGATCGTAGGAGCGCGTCCTACGAGCAGTACTTC.

This clonotype was observed a few times. This rearrangement joins TRBV20-1 to TRBJ2-1; TRBD2 aligns across 8 bases. The J call may not be correct, given that the DNA end is closer to TRBJ2-5. The CDR3 spans 14 residues. Germline V gene data show CDR1 as DFQATT and CDR2 as SNEGSKA (reference sequence). The CDR3 reads CSARRGGRTETQYF. DNA of the CDR3: TGCAGTGCTAGACGGGGGGGGCGTACGGAGACCCAGTACTTC.

This clonotype was seen more than once but under ten times. The chain has TRBV7-2 and TRBJ1-1; maybe TRBD1 (5 bases). The CDR3 extends over 15 amino acids. V was pared by 2 bases and J by 5 bases, with 15 bases between. The germline gives CDR1 SGHTA, CDR2 FQGNSA. In nucleotides, the CDR3 is TGTGCCAGCAGCTTACTGGCAGGGACCAGTACTGAAGCTTTCTTT. It codes for CASSLLAGTSTEAFF.

This clonotype was observed a single time. This chain joins TRBV21-1 and TRBJ2-7; TRBD1, the D gene given by the table, was not confirmed from the DNA. TRBV21-1 is marked as a pseudogene. CDR3 size: 16 residues. The CDR3 here is CASSKNFRQGGYEQYF. In nucleotides, the CDR3 is TGTGCCAGCAGCAAAAATTTCAGACAGGGAGGCTACGAGCAGTACTTC.

There are a few counts of this clonotype. The rearrangement uses TRBV15 and TRBJ2-7; the D gene could be TRBD1 or TRBD2 (5 bases each). The CDR3 extends over 16 amino acids. V lost 3 bases and J 4 bases, leaving 19 bases between the germline ends. Germline CDR1 reads LNHNV; CDR2 reads YYDKDF (reference sequence). The CDR3 nucleotides are TGTGCCACCAGCAGTAGTTCGCTCACCAGGGAGTACGAGCAGTACTTC. Residues: CATSSSSLTREYEQYF.

This clonotype was detected a few times. V is TRBV7-2 and J is TRBJ2-2; no firm D call. In germline, CDR1 is SGHTA, CDR2 FQGNSA. Deletions cut 1 base from V and 2 bases from J, with 5 bases between. CDR3 length: 14 amino acids. The CDR3 DNA reads as TGTGCCAGCAGCTTAGTCGCTAACACCGGGGAGCTGTTTTTT. Translating it yields CASSLVANTGELFF.

J is TRBJ1-6 and V is TRBV27, with a possible D match to TRBD1 (6 bases). The V end lost 5 bases, the J end lost 3 bases, and 11 bases lay between the germline ends. The CDR3 spans 15 residues. Germline assignment: CDR1 MNHEY and CDR2 SMNVEV (reference sequence). The CDR3 is CASSGGTRYNSPLHF. DNA of the CDR3: TGTGCCAGCAGTGGGGGGACACGCTATAATTCACCCCTCCACTTT.

The chain employs TRBV20-1 and TRBJ2-3; a weak D match, TRBD2 (7 bases). The CDR3 sequence is 17 residues long. V was cut by 3 bases and J by 2 bases, with 21 bases left in between. Germline-derived CDR1 and CDR2 are DFQATT and SNEGSKA (reference sequence). Written as DNA, the CDR3 is TGCAGTGCTAGTGAGGGGTGGAGGGGGGGCCCCACAGATACGCAGTATTTT. Protein: CSASEGWRGGPTDTQYF.